The T cell receptor (beta chain) described here comes from a study of T cells in Graves' hyperthyroidism and ophthalmopathy. The wider study: Blood from the periphery was taken at initial diagnosis, before any treatment.

Study results and limitations: Peripheral blood also featured most of the thyroid clonotypes expanded above 0.001.

Researchers amplified the TCR beta CDR3 regions from RNA transcripts. TCR CDR3 underwent first-round RT-PCR with the HTBI primer set. TCRdb recomputed calls from the multiplex PCR reads with MiXCR, one row per CDR3 protein. The sample includes approximately 260,000 distinct CDR3 sequences, approximately 14% of them seen just once. V shed 1 base, J shed 2 bases, and the junction held 2 bases outside the gene matches. The CDR3 loop spans 15 amino acids. Germline lookup yields CDR1 DFQATT and CDR2 SNEGSKA (reference sequence). This clonotype has a count of ten or more. Antigen specificity is unknown. Diagnosis of hyperthyroidism was new in patients aged 18 to 65, and its duration was under 2 months. Using 9.5 to 10 ml of fresh peripheral blood, PBMCs were prepared.

The TCR sequence derives from a woman in her fifties or sixties with Graves' hyperthyroidism that later progressed to Graves' ophthalmopathy. This chain joins TRBV20-1 and TRBJ2-7; 13 bases are shared with TRBD2. Sequenced material: blood. The CDR3 nucleotides are TGCAGTGCTAGAGGAACTAGCGGGAGGGCCTACGAGCAGTACTTC. Protein sequence: CSARGTSGRAYEQYF.